This T cell receptor (beta chain) emerged from a study of T-cell memory formation after mild COVID-19 (dated by TCRdb to about 2021). The study in broad terms: TCR sequence clusters from the two donors were largely donor specific. In a couple of donors, T-cell clones that expanded and contracted after mild COVID-19 were tracked by sequencing TCRalpha and TCRbeta repertoires over time. The cohort was made up of two young adult volunteers, one female and one male, who were previously healthy.

General study outcomes and caveats: Some responding clones were found in pre-infection memory, which suggests that pre-existing cross-reactive memory T cells took part in the SARS-CoV-2 response. Balanced CD4/CD8 phenotypes were observed for clones contracting from day 15 to 85, whereas a bias towards CD4+ was observed for a second wave of clones expanding from day 15 to 37. Only a couple of mild cases were covered in the study, and larger cohorts including severe cases with pre-infection samples were considered necessary. Contracting CD4+ clones turned up mainly in the CM and EM memory subsets, whereas EMRA was where CD8+ clones were enriched. SARS-CoV-2 specificity of the second-wave clones peaking on day 37 was not confirmed.

Sequencer: Illumina NovaSeq 6000. Using 5'RACE with constant-segment primers, TCRalpha and TCRbeta cDNA libraries were constructed, with sample barcodes and unique molecular identifiers added in the process. Trizol reagent was used to extract RNA from every sample. Amplification of the libraries took two PCR steps, and the second step added a second sample barcode plus Illumina TruSeq adapters. Sequencing of libraries was performed on an Illumina NovaSeq with 2 x 150 bp paired-end reads. From the authors' description of their analysis: With migec v1.2.7, reads were demultiplexed and then collapsed into UMI-guided consensus sequences. Using mixcr v2.1.11, UMI consensuses were aligned to TRA and TRB V and J templates and then assembled into clonotypes. Expanded or contracted clonotypes were those called significant by both edgeR and NoisET, with noise models trained on biological replicates. For edgeR calls, a false discovery rate-adjusted p below 0.01 and a log2 fold-change threshold of 1 were applied. As an exploratory analysis of dynamics, PCA with hierarchical clustering was applied to max-normalized trajectories of the 1000 most abundant clonotypes. Each responding clone was given a CD4 or CD8 phenotype based on the CD4+ and CD8+ repertoires, which had been sequenced separately. Using fastp at Q25 and MiXCR, TCRdb reprocessed the public reads and kept productive beta chains. Duplicate CDR3 protein sequences are folded into a single record with the most common DNA and genes. The V and J calls follow TCRdb's processing rather than the paper's. Present in this sample are 300,000 to 400,000 distinct CDR3 sequences, 10% to 15% of which were seen just once. The ten biggest clones cover about a fifth of the sample.

The table lists this clonotype with a few counts. The antigen this receptor binds is unknown. One base away there is no much larger clone; base qualities are not given. As encoded in the germline V gene, CDR1 is SGHTA while CDR2 is FQGNSA. The CDR3 covers 14 residues, taking in both the cysteine and the phenylalanine. The kept DNA is CDR3 alone, 42 bases in frame from the first base. V lost 5 bases and J lost 5 bases, and the count of bases not matched to a germline gene is 8. PBMCs were isolated by Ficoll-Paque density gradient centrifugation. The sequence joins TRBV7-2 to TRBJ2-5, with TRBD2 matching 7 junction bases. The sample was PBMCs or a T cell subset sorted from them (not recorded which). This sequence originates from a man aged 18 to 30 who had mild COVID-19 (a few samples of this study predate the infection). The sample titles of this study are shuffled in the database, so cell type and time point are left out; the donor was told from shared clones. For the CDR3, the sequence is CASSPRTSWETQYF. The bases read TGTGCCAGCAGCCCCCGGACTAGTTGGGAGACCCAGTACTTC.